The 2 T cell receptor beta chains presented below share a single source sample, sequenced in a study of blood T cell repertoires in COVID-19. Assay: immunoSEQ multiplex PCR; the TCRdb copy retains only in-frame clones and omits some. This table holds around 84,000 clones, over 70% found once. The sample consisted of peripheral blood. The source of these receptors is a man aged 80 or over with active or convalescent COVID-19.

The chain recombines TRBV14 with TRBJ2-7, with TRBD2 identical over 7 bases. The CDR3 is 15 residues long. Germline V gene sequence: CDR1 SGHDN, CDR2 FVKESK. The V segment lost 5 bases and the J segment 0 bases; nucleotides outside the gene matches: 7. CDR3 coding DNA: TGTGCCAGCAGCGGGCTGCGGGGGAGCTCCTACGAGCAGTACTTC. As protein: CASSGLRGSSYEQYF.

This clone has a single count. The CDR3 nucleotides read TGTGCCAGCAGTGGAGCAGGCAGCGCGCTCCTCTATGGCTACACCTTC. Protein sequence: CASSGAGSALLYGYTF. The gene calls are TRBV6-1 and TRBJ1-2; D not resolved. Germline loops: CDR1 MNHNS, CDR2 SASEGT. Between the trimmed V and J ends, which lost 4 bases and 4 bases, there was a span of 19 bases. This CDR3 is built from 16 residues.